These 24 T cell receptor beta chains originate from one sample sequenced in a study of T cell changes during pregnancy in multiple sclerosis. Assay: immunoSEQ multiplex PCR; the TCRdb copy retains only in-frame clones and omits some. The sample has 50,000 or so clones, about 89% seen once; the top ten hold nearly 0.5%. Sample: CD4+ T cells from peripheral blood mononuclear cells, taken after pregnancy. The receptors shown here come from a female donor in good health, enrolled as a control in a pregnancy study.

The J gene is TRBJ1-1, the V gene TRBV2; TRBD1 matches 9 bases. CDR1 is SNHLY and CDR2 is FYNNEI in the germline V gene. This CDR3 has 14 amino acids. V lost 7 bases to trimming and J lost 4 bases; unmatched junction nucleotides: 7. The CDR3 loop is CASTRDRVSTEAFF. The DNA of the CDR3 is TGTGCCAGCACCAGGGACAGGGTGAGCACTGAAGCTTTCTTT.

This clone was seen just once. The chain joins TRBV6-5 to TRBJ1-5; 8 nucleotides match TRBD1. This CDR3 is 13 amino acids long. V lost 5 bases to trimming and J lost 6 bases; unmatched junction nucleotides: 3. Germline CDR1 is MNHEY and CDR2 is SVGAGI. The CDR3 sequence is CASSRTGGQPQHF. The CDR3, as DNA: TGTGCCAGCAGTAGAACAGGGGGTCAGCCCCAGCATTTT.

The table lists this clone with a few counts. Additional DNA sequences in this sample encode the identical CDR3. The rearrangement uses TRBV6-5 and TRBJ2-2, with D unclear. Between the trimmed V and J ends, which lost 0 bases and 6 bases, there was a span of 5 bases. CDR1 and CDR2 from the germline V gene are MNHEY and SVGAGI. The CDR3 sequence is 13 residues long. The CDR3 sequence is CASSYSRSGELFF. The CDR3 nucleotides are TGTGCCAGCAGTTACTCTCGGTCCGGGGAGCTGTTTTTT.

The CDR3 DNA is TGCAGCGCCCCGACAGGGGGCTCTGGGGCCAACGTCCTGACTTTC. Amino acids: CSAPTGGSGANVLTF. The J gene is TRBJ2-6, the V gene TRBV29-1; TRBD1 aligns across 9 bases. CDR3 length: 15 residues. Germline V gene data show CDR1 as SQVTM and CDR2 as ANQGSEA. Losses at the gene ends were 7 bases for V and 0 bases for J; bases not matched to a gene: 4.

The chain recombines TRBV5-8 with TRBJ2-1, with D tentatively TRBD1 (5 bases). This CDR3 spans 13 amino acids. Germline V lookup: CDR1 SGHTS, CDR2 YDEGEE. Trimming cost V 4 bases and J 2 bases, with 7 bases left between them. The chain's CDR3 is CASSPDTYNEQFF. CDR3 in DNA: TGTGCCAGCAGCCCGGACACCTACAATGAGCAGTTCTTC. The whole variable domain, remainder taken from reference TRBV5-8 and TRBJ2-1, is EAGVTQSPTHLIKTRGQQATLRCSPISGHTSVYWYQQALGLGLQFLLWYDEGEERNRGNFPPRFSGRQFPNYSSELNVNALELEDSALYLCASSPDTYNEQFFGPGTRLTVL.

The chain carries TRBV11-2 and TRBJ2-1, with a tentative D call TRBD1 (6 bases). Germline-derived CDR1 and CDR2 are SGHAT and FQNNGV. The CDR3 covers 11 residues. Trimming left V 1 base short and J 11 bases short, with 6 bases between. CDR3 amino acids: CASSLGGQQFF. CDR3 DNA sequence: TGTGCCAGCAGCTTAGGGGGGCAGCAGTTCTTC.

The V gene is TRBV23-1, the J gene TRBJ1-3; the D gene is possibly TRBD1 (6 bases). TRBV23-1 carries the ORF label, with uncertain function. Trimming removed 6 bases from V and 3 bases from J, with 15 bases in between. This CDR3 contains 15 residues. The CDR3 sequence is CASSGRGTNGNTIYF. The CDR3, as DNA: TGCGCCAGCAGCGGTAGGGGGACTAATGGAAACACCATATATTTT.

The table lists this clone with a few counts. The rearrangement uses TRBV29-1 and TRBJ1-1; D may be TRBD1 (6 bases). CDR3 length: 13 amino acids. V was shortened by 3 bases and J by 1 base, with 9 bases between the two germline ends. Germline CDR1 is SQVTM and CDR2 is ANQGSEA. CDR3 protein: CSVDVRGNTEAFF. The DNA for the CDR3 is TGCAGCGTTGATGTCAGGGGGAACACTGAAGCTTTCTTT.

This chain links TRBV2 with TRBJ2-7; the match to TRBD1 covers 8 bases. This CDR3 is 13 amino acids long. CDR1 and CDR2 (germline): SNHLY, FYNNEI. V trimming: 4 bases; J trimming: 4 bases; junction bases outside the gene matches: 3. CDR3 in DNA: TGTGCCAGCAGTGGGACAGGGAGATACGAGCAGTACTTC. Translation: CASSGTGRYEQYF.

This clone occurred a few times. The chain employs TRBV30 and TRBJ1-1; TRBD1 agrees at 8 bases. CDR1 and CDR2 from the germline V gene are GTSNPN and SVGIG (reference sequence). The CDR3 has 14 residues. V gave up 5 bases and J gave up 0 bases; unmatched junction bases: 5. The CDR3 DNA reads TGTGCCTGGGGGACAGGAGAATTGAACACTGAAGCTTTCTTT. It specifies CAWGTGELNTEAFF.

This rearrangement joins TRBV2 to TRBJ2-1; a possible D gene is TRBD2 (5 bases). Trimming removed 5 bases at V and 2 bases at J, with 7 bases between. CDR3 length: 13 amino acids. Germline loops: CDR1 SNHLY, CDR2 FYNNEI. The CDR3 here is CASSRETYNEQFF. Here the CDR3 DNA reads TGTGCCAGCAGTCGGGAAACCTACAATGAGCAGTTCTTC.

The chain has TRBV6-5 and TRBJ1-1; D not resolved. V shed 2 bases and J shed 3 bases, with 13 bases lying between them. CDR1 is MNHEY, CDR2 SVGAGI, per germline. The CDR3 length is 15 residues. CDR3 coding DNA: TGTGCCAGCAGTTACCGTCAGGTCCACGACACTGAAGCTTTCTTT. It yields the protein CASSYRQVHDTEAFF.

This clone was counted between two and nine times. The chain has TRBV19 and TRBJ1-1, with D possibly TRBD1 on 6 matching bases. Germline V gene sequence: CDR1 LNHDA, CDR2 SQIVND (reference sequence). V was cut by 5 bases and J by 4 bases, with 17 bases left in between. The CDR3 length is 15 residues. This CDR3 is CASSVPGVWVTEAFF. The CDR3 DNA sequence: TGTGCCAGTAGTGTCCCAGGGGTATGGGTCACTGAAGCTTTCTTT.

This rearrangement joins TRBV6-6 to TRBJ1-2, with 9 positions matching TRBD1. The V gene's germline CDR1 is MNHNY and CDR2 SVGAGI (reference sequence). J gave up 5 bases and V 5 bases, and 6 bases lay outside the gene matches. CDR3 length: 14 residues. The CDR3 region is CASSPGTGTYGYTF. The DNA of the CDR3 is TGTGCCAGCAGTCCTGGGACAGGGACGTATGGCTACACCTTC.

The chain recombines TRBV30 with TRBJ1-2; no firm D call. The V gene's germline CDR1 is GTSNPN and CDR2 SVGIG (reference sequence). This CDR3 has 11 amino acids. Trimming left V 1 base short and J 9 bases short, with 9 bases between. The CDR3 reads CAWSEKLSYTF. Written as DNA, the CDR3 is TGTGCCTGGAGTGAGAAGCTGAGCTACACCTTC.

The chain links TRBV11-3 to TRBJ2-2; D possibly corresponds to TRBD2 (6 bases). In germline, CDR1 is SGHNT, CDR2 YENEEA. This CDR3 contains 13 residues. Trimming shortened V by 5 bases and J by 7 bases, and 11 bases separated the two germline ends. The CDR3 loop is CASSPAGRGELFF. The CDR3 nucleotides are TGTGCCAGCAGCCCTGCGGGGCGCGGGGAGCTGTTTTTT.

The chain couples TRBV7-2 to TRBJ1-2; no clear D. Trimming pared 1 base from V and 0 bases from J, leaving 12 bases between. This CDR3 comprises 16 residues. Germline-derived CDR1 and CDR2 are SGHTA and FQGNSA. CDR3 sequence reads: CASSLGRGISNYGYTF. The CDR3 DNA is TGTGCCAGCAGCTTAGGTCGGGGTATTTCTAACTATGGCTACACCTTC.

V gene TRBV18 combines with J gene TRBJ1-1, with TRBD1 as a possible D gene (6 bases). Between the trimmed V and J ends, which lost 4 bases and 0 bases, there was a span of 9 bases. The CDR3 spans 14 residues. Germline V gene data show CDR1 as KGHSH and CDR2 as LQKENI. The CDR3, as DNA: TGTGCCAGCTCACGAGGACAGATGAACACTGAAGCTTTCTTT. This translates into CASSRGQMNTEAFF.

The V gene is TRBV19, the J gene TRBJ2-1, with TRBD2 identical over 12 bases. Germline CDR1 LNHDA, CDR2 SQIVND (reference sequence). The V and J ends lost 7 bases and 7 bases, in that order; junction bases with no gene match: 11. This CDR3 spans 16 amino acids. The CDR3 protein is CASTPSGGAWVNEQFF. The CDR3 bases are TGTGCCAGTACGCCTAGCGGGGGGGCCTGGGTAAATGAGCAGTTCTTC.

The rearrangement joins TRBV19 to TRBJ1-2; a weak D match, TRBD1 (6 bases). Germline V gene sequence: CDR1 LNHDA, CDR2 SQIVND (reference sequence). V was shortened by 7 bases and J by 0 bases, with 18 bases between the two germline ends. This CDR3 is 16 amino acids long. The CDR3 region has the DNA TGTGCCAGTACCCCCCTGTGGGACACCGCTAACTATGGCTACACCTTC. It codes for CASTPLWDTANYGYTF.

V gene TRBV30 combines with J gene TRBJ2-7; D is uncertain. Per germline, CDR1 GTSNPN and CDR2 SVGIG (reference sequence). V was cut by 1 base and J by 7 bases, with 8 bases left in between. The CDR3 is 11 amino acids. The CDR3 protein is CAWSEAGEQYF. The CDR3 bases are TGTGCCTGGAGTGAAGCCGGGGAGCAGTACTTC.

This clone appeared a single time. The chain has TRBV30 and TRBJ2-2; D perhaps matches TRBD2 (6 bases). Germline values: CDR1 GTSNPN, CDR2 SVGIG (reference sequence). V was pared by 0 bases and J by 3 bases, with 8 bases between. This CDR3 comprises 14 residues. The CDR3 is CAWSVLAYTGELFF. CDR3 coding DNA: TGTGCCTGGAGTGTACTAGCCTACACCGGGGAGCTGTTTTTT.

The J gene is TRBJ2-7, the V gene TRBV5-1, with 12 bases identical to TRBD2. From germline, CDR1 is SGHRS and CDR2 YFSETQ. The CDR3 is made up of 16 amino acids. V gave up 0 bases and J gave up 2 bases; unmatched junction bases: 3. The CDR3 nucleotides are TGCGCCAGCAGCTTGGGACTAGCGGGGGAGGCCTACGAGCAGTACTTC. As protein: CASSLGLAGEAYEQYF.

The rearrangement links TRBV7-2 to TRBJ2-7; TRBD2 agrees at 13 bases. Per the germline V gene, CDR1 is SGHTA and CDR2 is FQGNSA. The V segment lost 3 bases and the J segment 0 bases; nucleotides outside the gene matches: 8. The CDR3 loop spans 18 amino acids. In DNA, the CDR3 is TGTGCCAGCAGCTTTGCGACTAGCGGGGGGCAGACCTCCTACGAGCAGTACTTC. Its translation is CASSFATSGGQTSYEQYF.